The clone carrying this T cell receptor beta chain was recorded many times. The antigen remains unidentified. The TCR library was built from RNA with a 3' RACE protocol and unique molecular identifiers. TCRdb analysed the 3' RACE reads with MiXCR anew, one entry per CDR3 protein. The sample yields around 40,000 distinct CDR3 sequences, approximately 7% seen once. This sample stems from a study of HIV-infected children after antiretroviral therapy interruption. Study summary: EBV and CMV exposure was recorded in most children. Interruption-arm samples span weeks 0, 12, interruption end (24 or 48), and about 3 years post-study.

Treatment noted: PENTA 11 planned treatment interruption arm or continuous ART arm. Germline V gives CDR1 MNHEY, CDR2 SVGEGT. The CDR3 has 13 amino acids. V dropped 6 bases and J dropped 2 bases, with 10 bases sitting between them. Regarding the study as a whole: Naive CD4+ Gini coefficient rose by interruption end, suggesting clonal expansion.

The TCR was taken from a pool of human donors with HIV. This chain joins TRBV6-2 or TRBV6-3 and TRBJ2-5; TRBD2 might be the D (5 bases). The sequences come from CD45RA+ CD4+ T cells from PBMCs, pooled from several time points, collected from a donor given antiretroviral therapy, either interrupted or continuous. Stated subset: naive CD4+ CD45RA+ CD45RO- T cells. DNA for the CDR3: TGTGCCAGCAGGGACTTGGCACAAGAGACCCAGTACTTC. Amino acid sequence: CASRDLAQETQYF.